Here is one T cell receptor (beta chain) with its context. This clonotype was counted many times. The antigen this receptor binds is unknown. The record has no base qualities; no much larger clone is one base away. TCRdb lists the instrument as Illumina HiSeq 2000. TCR beta chain libraries were generated through multiplex PCR amplification. The amplified TCR beta chain products were analyzed by high-throughput sequencing. TCRdb handled the public reads itself, with Q25 trimming in fastp and clone calling in MiXCR, and kept productive beta chains. Every distinct CDR3 protein forms one entry, paired with its most common genes and DNA. Present in this sample are 150,000 to 200,000 distinct CDR3 sequences, 25% to 40% of which were seen just once. Together, the top ten hold approximately 4.3% of the sample. Lymph node samples came from the axillary draining lymph nodes of breast cancer patients. This entry belongs to a study of breast tumors, draining lymph nodes, adjacent tissues (dated by TCRdb to about 2016). In terms of the full investigation: In breast cancer patients, the study compared the TCR beta repertoires of tumor, adjacent nontumor tissue and axillary lymph nodes. In human breast cancer, the study set out to assess how tumor, surrounding tissue and draining lymph node repertoires relate to one another and whether T cells might be exchanged between them. Overall study results and their limits: The conclusion that tumor T cells originate in lymph nodes was framed as consistent with a hypothesis rather than directly demonstrated. Tumor T-cell repertoires showed less diversity than lymph node repertoires and more diversity than nontumor tissue repertoires, and tumor T-cell repertoires showed preferential V and J gene usage. The similarity between tumor and nontumor tissue repertoires was significantly greater in luminal-like breast cancer than in basal-like breast cancer. The data were considered consistent with most tumor T cells being derived from the lymph node and subsequently expanding within tumor tissue.

The germline V gene (reference sequence) gives CDR1 as LGHDT and CDR2 as YNNKEL. Inclusive of the bounding cysteine and phenylalanine, the CDR3 is 15 residues long. Just the 45-base CDR3 DNA is kept, in frame starting at base 1. Trimming accounts for 0 bases at V and 9 bases at J, while the number of junction bases matched to no gene is 9. This clonotype was obtained from a female donor with breast cancer. Some clones in this sample may be carry-over from other donors' samples. The V and J segments used are TRBV3-1 and TRBJ2-3; 7 bases in between match TRBD1. Sequencing was performed on axillary lymph node tissue. CDR3 reads: CASSQDQVAGGTQYF. The bases are TGTGCCAGCAGCCAAGATCAAGTGGCAGGGGGAACGCAGTATTTT.